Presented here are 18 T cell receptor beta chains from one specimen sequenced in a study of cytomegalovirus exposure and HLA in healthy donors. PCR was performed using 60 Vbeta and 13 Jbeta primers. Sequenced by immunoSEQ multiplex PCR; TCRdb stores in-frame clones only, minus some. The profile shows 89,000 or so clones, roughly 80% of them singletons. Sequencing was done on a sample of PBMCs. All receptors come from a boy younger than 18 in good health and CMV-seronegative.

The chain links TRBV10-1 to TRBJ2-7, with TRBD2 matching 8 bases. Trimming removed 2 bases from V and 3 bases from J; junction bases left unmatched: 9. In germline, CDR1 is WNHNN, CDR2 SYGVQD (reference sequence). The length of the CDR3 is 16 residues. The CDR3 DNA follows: TGCGCCAGCAGTGAGACACCAGCGGGGGCGATCTACGAGCAGTACTTC. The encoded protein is CASSETPAGAIYEQYF.

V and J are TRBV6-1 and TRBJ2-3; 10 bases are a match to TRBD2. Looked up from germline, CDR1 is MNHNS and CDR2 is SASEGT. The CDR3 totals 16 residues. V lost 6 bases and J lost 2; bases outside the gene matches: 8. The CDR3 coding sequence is TGTGCCAGCAGGGAATCTAGCGGGGGAGCCACAGATACGCAGTATTTT. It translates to CASRESSGGATDTQYF.

The CDR3 loop reads CASSLGGQGKDTEAFF. The CDR3 region has the DNA TGTGCCAGCAGCTTGGGGGGACAGGGGAAGGACACTGAAGCTTTCTTT. V usage is TRBV5-6 and J usage is TRBJ1-1, with TRBD1 matching over 10 bases. Germline V gene lookup returns CDR1 SGHDT and CDR2 YYEEEE. The CDR3 consists of 16 residues. Trimming removed 0 bases from V and 3 bases from J; junction bases left unmatched: 5. The variable domain in full, with the rest retrieved from reference TRBV5-6 and TRBJ1-1, is DAGVTQSPTHLIKTRGQQVTLRCSPKSGHDTVSWYQQALGQGPQFIFQYYEEEERQRGNFPDRFSGHQFPNYSSELNVNALLLGDSALYLCASSLGGQGKDTEAFFGQGTRLTVV.

CDR3 amino acids: CASSQPGQMNTEAFF. The CDR3 nucleotides read TGCGCCAGCAGCCAACCGGGACAGATGAACACTGAAGCTTTCTTT. The chain links TRBV4-3 to TRBJ1-1, with TRBD1 matching 7 bases. The CDR3 has 15 amino acids. With V trimmed by 2 bases and J by 0 bases, 3 bases remained unmatched. Looked up from germline, CDR1 is LGHNA and CDR2 is YSLEER.

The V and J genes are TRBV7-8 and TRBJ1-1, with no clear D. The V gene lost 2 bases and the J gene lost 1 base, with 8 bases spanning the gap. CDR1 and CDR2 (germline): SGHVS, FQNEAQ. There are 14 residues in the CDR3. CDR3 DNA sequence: TGTGCCAGCAGCTTAAGGGAGGGGAACACTGAAGCTTTCTTT. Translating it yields CASSLREGNTEAFF. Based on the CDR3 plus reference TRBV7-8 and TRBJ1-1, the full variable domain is GAGVSQSPRYKVAKRGQDVALRCDPISGHVSLFWYQQALGQGPEFLTYFQNEAQLDKSGLPSDRFFAERPEGSVSTLKIQRTQQEDSAVYLCASSLREGNTEAFFGQGTRLTVV.

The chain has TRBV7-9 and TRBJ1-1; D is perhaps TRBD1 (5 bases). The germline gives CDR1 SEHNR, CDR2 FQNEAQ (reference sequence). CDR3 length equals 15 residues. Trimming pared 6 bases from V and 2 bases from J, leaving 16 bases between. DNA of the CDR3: TGTGCCAGCAGGGGGCCGGGACTCCCAAACACTGAAGCTTTCTTT. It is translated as CASRGPGLPNTEAFF.

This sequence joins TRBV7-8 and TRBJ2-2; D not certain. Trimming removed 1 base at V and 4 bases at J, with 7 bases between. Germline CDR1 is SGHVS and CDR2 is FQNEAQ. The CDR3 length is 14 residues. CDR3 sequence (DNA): TGTGCCAGCAGCTTAGAGCGAATCACCGGGGAGCTGTTTTTT. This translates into CASSLERITGELFF.

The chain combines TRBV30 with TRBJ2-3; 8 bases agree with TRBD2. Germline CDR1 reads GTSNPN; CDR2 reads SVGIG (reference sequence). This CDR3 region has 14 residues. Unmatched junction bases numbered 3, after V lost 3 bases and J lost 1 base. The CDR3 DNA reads TGTGCCTGGAGCGAAGCGGGGGGCACAGATACGCAGTATTTT. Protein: CAWSEAGGTDTQYF.

The CDR3 DNA reads TGTGCCAGCAGTTTTCAGGATAGCAATCAGCCCCAGCATTTT. Translated: CASSFQDSNQPQHF. This chain links TRBV27 with TRBJ1-5; D gene uncertain. The length of the CDR3 is 14 residues. Trimming removed 3 bases from V and 0 bases from J, with 6 bases in between. The germline gives CDR1 MNHEY, CDR2 SMNVEV (reference sequence).

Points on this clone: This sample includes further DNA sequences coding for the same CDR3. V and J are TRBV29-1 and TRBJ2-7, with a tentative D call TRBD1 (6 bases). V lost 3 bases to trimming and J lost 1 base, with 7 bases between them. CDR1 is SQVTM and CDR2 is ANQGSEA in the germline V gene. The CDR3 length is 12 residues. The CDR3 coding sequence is TGCAGCGTTGAGGACAGATCCTACGAGCAGTACTTC. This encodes CSVEDRSYEQYF.

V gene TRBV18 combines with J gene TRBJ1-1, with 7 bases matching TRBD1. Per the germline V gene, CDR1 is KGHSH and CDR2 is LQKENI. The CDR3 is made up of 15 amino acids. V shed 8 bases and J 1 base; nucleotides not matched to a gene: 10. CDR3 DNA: TGTGCCAGCCAAAACCCGGGACAGAGGAACACTGAAGCTTTCTTT. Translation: CASQNPGQRNTEAFF.

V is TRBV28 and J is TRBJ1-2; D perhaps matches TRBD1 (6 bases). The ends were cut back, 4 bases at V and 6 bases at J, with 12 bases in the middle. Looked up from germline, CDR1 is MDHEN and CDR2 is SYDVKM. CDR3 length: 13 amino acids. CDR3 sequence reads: CASSYRTADGYTF. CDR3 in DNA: TGTGCCAGCAGTTACCGGACAGCGGATGGCTACACCTTC.

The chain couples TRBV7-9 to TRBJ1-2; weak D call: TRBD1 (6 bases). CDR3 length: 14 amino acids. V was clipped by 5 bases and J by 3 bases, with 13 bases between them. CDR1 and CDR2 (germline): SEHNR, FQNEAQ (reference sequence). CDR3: CASSPQGRDYGYTF. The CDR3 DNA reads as TGTGCCAGCAGCCCTCAGGGGCGCGACTATGGCTACACCTTC.

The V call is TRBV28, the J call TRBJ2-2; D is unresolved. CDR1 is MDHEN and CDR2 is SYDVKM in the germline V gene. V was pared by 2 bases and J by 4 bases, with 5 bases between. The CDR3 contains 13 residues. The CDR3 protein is CASSLGPTGELFF. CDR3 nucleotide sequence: TGTGCCAGCAGTTTAGGGCCCACCGGGGAGCTGTTTTTT. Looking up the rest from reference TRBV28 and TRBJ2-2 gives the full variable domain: DVKVTQSSRYLVKRTGEKVFLECVQDMDHENMFWYRQDPGLGLRLIYFSYDVKMKEKGDIPEGYSVSREKKERFSLILESASTNQTSMYLCASSLGPTGELFFGEGSRLTVL.

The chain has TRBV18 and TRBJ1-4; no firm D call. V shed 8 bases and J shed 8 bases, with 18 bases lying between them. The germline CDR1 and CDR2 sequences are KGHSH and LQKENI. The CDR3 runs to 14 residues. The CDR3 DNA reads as TGTGCCAGCCGTAATCCCGGAGGAGGGGAAAAACTGTTTTTT. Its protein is CASRNPGGGEKLFF.

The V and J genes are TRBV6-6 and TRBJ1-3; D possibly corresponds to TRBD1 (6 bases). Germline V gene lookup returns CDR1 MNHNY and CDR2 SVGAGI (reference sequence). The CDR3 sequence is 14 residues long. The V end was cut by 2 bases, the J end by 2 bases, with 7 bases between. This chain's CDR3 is CASSYEGAGNTIYF. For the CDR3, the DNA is TGTGCCAGCAGTTACGAGGGGGCTGGAAACACCATATATTTT.

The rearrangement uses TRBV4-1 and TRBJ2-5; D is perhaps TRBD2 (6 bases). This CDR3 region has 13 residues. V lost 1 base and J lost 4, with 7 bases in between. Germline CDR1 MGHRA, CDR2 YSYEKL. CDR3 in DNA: TGCGCCAGCAGCCAAGTGGGGGGAGAGACCCAGTACTTC. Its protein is CASSQVGGETQYF.

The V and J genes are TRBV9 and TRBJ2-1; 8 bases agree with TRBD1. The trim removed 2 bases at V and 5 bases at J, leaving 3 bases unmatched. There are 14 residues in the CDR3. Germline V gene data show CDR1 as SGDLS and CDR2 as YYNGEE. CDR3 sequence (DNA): TGTGCCAGCAGCGTCGAACAGGGGGACAATGAGCAGTTCTTC. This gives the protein CASSVEQGDNEQFF.